The clone carrying this T cell receptor beta chain was counted between two and nine times. The entry originates in a study of regulatory T cells in long-lasting Graves disease. Construction of TCR beta libraries relied on iRepertoire HTBI primers and on Arm-PCR targeting CDR3 regions. Each CDR3 protein gets one entry after TCRdb re-called the multiplex PCR reads with MiXCR. Of 500,000 or so distinct CDR3 sequences listed, 15% to 20% are singletons. The sample's time point: newly diagnosed GD, antithyroid drugs for less than 3 months. RNA extracted from PBMCs served as the sequencing template. These sequences were also reported in another study, on T cells in Graves' hyperthyroidism and ophthalmopathy. Turning to that study: Stable Graves' hyperthyroidism meant no ophthalmopathy progression within 18 months. TCR CDR3 underwent first-round RT-PCR with the HTBI primer set. Most clonotypes expanded in thyroid above 0.001 were likewise present in blood.

The sequenced sample was peripheral blood mononuclear cells (PBMCs), obtained at new diagnosis, from a patient treated with antithyroid drugs. The clonotype was recovered from a woman aged 40-65 years with Graves disease.

In nucleotides, the CDR3 is TGTGCCAGCAGCCAACGGACAGGGGGAGGTGGAAACACCATATATTTT. Protein product: CASSQRTGGGGNTIYF. The rearrangement links TRBV3-1 to TRBJ1-3; 10 bases are shared with TRBD1. This CDR3 comprises 16 residues. V was clipped by 2 bases and J by 3 bases; unmatched bases: 4. The V gene's germline CDR1 is LGHDT and CDR2 YNNKEL (reference sequence).